This TCR beta chain appears in the sequencing data of a study of molecular identifiers for immune sequencing clone quantification. Overall study results and limits: Shared barcodes on identical TCR molecules could underestimate the sizes of highly expanded clones. Clones above 20 RNA copies contained over 97% of effector molecules but under 1% of naive ones. Researchers reportedly could pick up spiked Jurkat TCR RNA from one cell mixed into roughly 1 million naive cells.

The sample holds a few counts of this clonotype. Its antigen is as yet unknown. Bulk TCR libraries were made with methods that had been previously described and with listed TCR primers. Each CDR3 protein gets one entry after TCRdb re-called the PCR reads with MiXCR. The repertoire holds 300,000 to 400,000 distinct CDR3 sequences, with 24% as singletons. The CDR3 sequence is 14 residues long. Per the germline V gene, CDR1 is SGHAT and CDR2 is FQNNGV. V trimming: 5 bases; J trimming: 12 bases; junction bases outside the gene matches: 12. The chain uses TRBV11-2 and TRBJ2-1; 8 bases are a match to TRBD1. The sequence derives from a human donor in good health. Some libraries in this study had Jurkat cell RNA spiked in. The source material was naive CD8+ T cells from blood, with Jurkat cell RNA spiked in. Subset indicated: FACS-sorted CD8+CD4-CCR7+CD45RA+ naive T cells. The CDR3 region is CASSVDRGARRQFF. CDR3 DNA sequence: TGTGCCAGCAGCGTCGACAGGGGCGCGCGTCGGCAGTTCTTC.